This T cell receptor (beta chain) derives from a study of tumor-infiltrating lymphocytes in localized non-small cell lung cancer. Study summary: Each patient gave resected tumor and non-adjacent uninvolved lung tissue.

V was shortened by 2 bases and J by 4 bases, with 14 bases between the two germline ends. The CDR3 sequence is 14 residues long. Germline V lookup: CDR1 GTSNPN, CDR2 SVGIG (reference sequence). Only in-frame clones appear in the TCRdb table, and some are missing; sequencing was by immunoSEQ multiplex PCR. The repertoire holds some 15,000 clones, with approximately 85% as singletons. In regard to this clone: The target antigen is unknown.

Whole-study findings and limits: No T-cell fraction difference was seen between IM1 and IM2 tumors. Available tissue quantity limited TCR sequencing to a patient subset.

Source material: uninvolved lung tissue not adjacent to the tumor. The chain recombines TRBV30 with TRBJ1-2; tentative D call: TRBD1 (5 bases). The source is a human donor with non-small cell lung cancer. CDR3 loop: CAWSRTSLGYGYTF. In DNA form, the CDR3 reads TGTGCCTGGAGTCGGACATCGCTAGGCTATGGCTACACCTTC.